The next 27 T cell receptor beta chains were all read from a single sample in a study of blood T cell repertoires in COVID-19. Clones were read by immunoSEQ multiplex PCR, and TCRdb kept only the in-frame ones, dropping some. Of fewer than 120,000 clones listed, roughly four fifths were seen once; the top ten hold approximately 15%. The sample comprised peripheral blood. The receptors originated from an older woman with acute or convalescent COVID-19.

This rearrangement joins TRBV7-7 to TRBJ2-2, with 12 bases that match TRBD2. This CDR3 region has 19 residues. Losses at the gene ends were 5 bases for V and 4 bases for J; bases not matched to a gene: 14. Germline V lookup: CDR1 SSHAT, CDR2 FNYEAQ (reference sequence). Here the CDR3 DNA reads TGTGCCAGCAGCAGAAGCTTAGAAAGACTAGCGGGGGCCACCGGGGAGCTGTTTTTT. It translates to CASSRSLERLAGATGELFF.

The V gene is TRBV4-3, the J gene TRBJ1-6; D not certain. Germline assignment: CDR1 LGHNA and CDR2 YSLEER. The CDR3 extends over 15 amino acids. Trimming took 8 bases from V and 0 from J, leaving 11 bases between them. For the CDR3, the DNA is TGCGCCAGCGGATTAGGGAGCTCCTATAATTCACCCCTCCACTTT. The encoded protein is CASGLGSSYNSPLHF.

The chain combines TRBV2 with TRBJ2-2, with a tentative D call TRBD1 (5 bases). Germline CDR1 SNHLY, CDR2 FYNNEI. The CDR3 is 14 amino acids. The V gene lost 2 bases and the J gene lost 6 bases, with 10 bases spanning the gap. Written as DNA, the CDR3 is TGTGCCAGCAGTGAACAGGGTTTCGCCGGGGAGCTGTTTTTT. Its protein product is CASSEQGFAGELFF. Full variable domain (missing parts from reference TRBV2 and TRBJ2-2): EPEVTQTPSHQVTQMGQEVILRCVPISNHLYFYWYRQILGQKVEFLVSFYNNEISEKSEIFDDQFSVERPDGSNFTLKIRSTKLEDSAMYFCASSEQGFAGELFFGEGSRLTVL.

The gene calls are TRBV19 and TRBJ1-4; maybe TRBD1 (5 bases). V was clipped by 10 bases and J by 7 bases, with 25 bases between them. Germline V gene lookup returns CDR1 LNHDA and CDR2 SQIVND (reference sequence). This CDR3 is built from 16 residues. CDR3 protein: CATTRWGDRGSEKLFF. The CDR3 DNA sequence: TGTGCCACAACCCGATGGGGTGATAGGGGCAGTGAAAAACTGTTTTTT.

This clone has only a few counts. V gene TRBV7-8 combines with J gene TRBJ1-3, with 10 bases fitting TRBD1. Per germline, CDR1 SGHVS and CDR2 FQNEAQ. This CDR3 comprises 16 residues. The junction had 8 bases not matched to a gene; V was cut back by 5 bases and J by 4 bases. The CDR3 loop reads CASSPTGGYPGNTIYF. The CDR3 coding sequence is TGTGCCAGCAGCCCGACAGGGGGCTATCCCGGAAACACCATATATTTT.

DNA for the CDR3: TGTGCCAGCAGTTTAGAGGGGGGGGCCTACGAGCAGTACTTC. Translated: CASSLEGGAYEQYF. The chain is built from TRBV28 and TRBJ2-7, with D tentatively TRBD2 (7 bases). Trimming shortened V by 2 bases and J by 2 bases, and 10 bases separated the two germline ends. The length of the CDR3 is 14 residues. CDR1 is MDHEN, CDR2 SYDVKM, per germline.

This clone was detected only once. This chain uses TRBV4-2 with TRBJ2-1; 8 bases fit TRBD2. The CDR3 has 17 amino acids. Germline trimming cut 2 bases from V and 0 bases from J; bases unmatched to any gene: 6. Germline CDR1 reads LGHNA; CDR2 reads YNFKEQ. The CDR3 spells CASSQQDSGDSYNEQFF. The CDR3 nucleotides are TGTGCCAGCAGCCAACAAGATAGCGGGGACTCCTACAATGAGCAGTTCTTC.

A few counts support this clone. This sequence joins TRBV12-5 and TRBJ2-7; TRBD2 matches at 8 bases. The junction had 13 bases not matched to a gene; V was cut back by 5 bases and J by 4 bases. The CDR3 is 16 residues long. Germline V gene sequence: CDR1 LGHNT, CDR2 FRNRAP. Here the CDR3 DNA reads TGTGCTAGTGGTCCGAGCCCCGGGACTAGGGTATACGAGCAGTACTTC. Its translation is CASGPSPGTRVYEQYF.

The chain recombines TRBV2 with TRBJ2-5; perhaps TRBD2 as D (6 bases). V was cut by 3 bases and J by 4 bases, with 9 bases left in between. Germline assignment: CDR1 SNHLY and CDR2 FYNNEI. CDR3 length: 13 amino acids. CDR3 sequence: CASSDGGSETQYF. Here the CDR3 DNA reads TGTGCCAGCAGTGACGGGGGATCAGAGACCCAGTACTTC.

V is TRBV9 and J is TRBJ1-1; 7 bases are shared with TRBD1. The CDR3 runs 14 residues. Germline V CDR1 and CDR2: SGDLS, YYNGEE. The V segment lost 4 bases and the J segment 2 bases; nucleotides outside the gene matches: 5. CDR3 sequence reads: CASSSGQPNTEAFF. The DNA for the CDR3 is TGTGCCAGCAGCTCGGGACAGCCTAACACTGAAGCTTTCTTT.

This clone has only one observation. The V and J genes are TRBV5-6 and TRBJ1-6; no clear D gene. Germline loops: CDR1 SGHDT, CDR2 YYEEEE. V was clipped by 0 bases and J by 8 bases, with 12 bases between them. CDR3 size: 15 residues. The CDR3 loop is CASSLGPGADSPLHF. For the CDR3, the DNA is TGTGCCAGCAGCTTGGGTCCGGGTGCGGATTCACCCCTCCACTTT.

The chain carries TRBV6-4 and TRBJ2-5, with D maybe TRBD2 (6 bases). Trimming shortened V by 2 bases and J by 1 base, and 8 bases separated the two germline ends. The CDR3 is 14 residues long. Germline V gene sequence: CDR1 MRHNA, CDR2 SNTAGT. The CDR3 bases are TGTGCCAGCAGTGACCGGGACTTCCAAGAGACCCAGTACTTC. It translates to CASSDRDFQETQYF.

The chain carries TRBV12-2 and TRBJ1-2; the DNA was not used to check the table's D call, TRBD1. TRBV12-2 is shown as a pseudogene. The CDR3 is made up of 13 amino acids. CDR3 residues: CASRRGQGSSYTF. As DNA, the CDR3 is TGTGCAAGTCGCAGGGGACAGGGAAGTTCCTACACCTTC.

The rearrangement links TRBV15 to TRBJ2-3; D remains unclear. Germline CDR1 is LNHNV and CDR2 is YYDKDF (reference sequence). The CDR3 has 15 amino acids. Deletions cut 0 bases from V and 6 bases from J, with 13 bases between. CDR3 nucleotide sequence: TGTGCCACCAGCAGAGATAATAGCCCAAGGGATACGCAGTATTTT. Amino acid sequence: CATSRDNSPRDTQYF.

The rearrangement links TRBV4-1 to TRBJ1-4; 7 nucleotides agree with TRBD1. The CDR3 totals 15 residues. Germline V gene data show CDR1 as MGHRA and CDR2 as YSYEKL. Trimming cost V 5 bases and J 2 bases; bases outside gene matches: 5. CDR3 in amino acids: CASSGGQATNEKLFF. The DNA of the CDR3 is TGCGCCAGCAGCGGAGGACAGGCGACTAATGAAAAACTGTTTTTT.

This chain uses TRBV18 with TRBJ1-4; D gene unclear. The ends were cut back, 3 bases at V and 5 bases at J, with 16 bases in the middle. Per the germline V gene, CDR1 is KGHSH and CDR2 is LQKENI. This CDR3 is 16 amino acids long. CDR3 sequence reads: CASSPRAGDGNEKLFF. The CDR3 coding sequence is TGTGCCAGCTCACCTAGGGCGGGCGACGGGAATGAAAAACTGTTTTTT.

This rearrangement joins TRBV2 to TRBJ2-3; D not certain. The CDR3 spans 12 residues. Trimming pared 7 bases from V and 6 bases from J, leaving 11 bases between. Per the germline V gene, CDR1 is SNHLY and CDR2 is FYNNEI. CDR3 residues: CASTQRWDTQYF. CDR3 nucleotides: TGTGCCAGCACCCAACGGTGGGATACGCAGTATTTT. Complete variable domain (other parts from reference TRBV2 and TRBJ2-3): EPEVTQTPSHQVTQMGQEVILRCVPISNHLYFYWYRQILGQKVEFLVSFYNNEISEKSEIFDDQFSVERPDGSNFTLKIRSTKLEDSAMYFCASTQRWDTQYFGPGTRLTVL.

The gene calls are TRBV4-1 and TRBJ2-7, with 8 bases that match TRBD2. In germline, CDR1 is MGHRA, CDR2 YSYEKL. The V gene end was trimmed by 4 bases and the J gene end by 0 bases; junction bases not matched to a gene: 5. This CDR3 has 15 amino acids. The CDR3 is CASSPPAGVSYEQYF. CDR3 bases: TGCGCCAGCAGCCCCCCAGCGGGGGTCTCCTACGAGCAGTACTTC.

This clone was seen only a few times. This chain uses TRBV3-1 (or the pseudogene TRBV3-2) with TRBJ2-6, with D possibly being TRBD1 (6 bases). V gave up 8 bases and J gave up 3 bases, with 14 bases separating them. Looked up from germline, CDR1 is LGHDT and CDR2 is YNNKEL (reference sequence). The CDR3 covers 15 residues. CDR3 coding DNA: TGTGCCAGCGGATACAGGGAGCGTGGGGCCAACGTCCTGACTTTC. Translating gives CASGYRERGANVLTF.

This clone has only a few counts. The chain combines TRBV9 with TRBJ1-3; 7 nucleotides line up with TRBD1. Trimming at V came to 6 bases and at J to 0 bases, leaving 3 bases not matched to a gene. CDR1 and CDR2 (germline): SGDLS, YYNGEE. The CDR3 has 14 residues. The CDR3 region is CASTTGNSGNTIYF. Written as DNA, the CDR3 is TGTGCCAGCACGACAGGGAACTCTGGAAACACCATATATTTT.

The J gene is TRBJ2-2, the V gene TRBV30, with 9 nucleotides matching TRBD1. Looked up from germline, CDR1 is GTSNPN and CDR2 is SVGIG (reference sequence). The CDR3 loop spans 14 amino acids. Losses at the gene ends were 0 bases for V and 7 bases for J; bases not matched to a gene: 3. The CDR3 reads CAWSVGQGFGELFF. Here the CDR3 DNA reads TGTGCCTGGAGTGTAGGACAGGGGTTCGGGGAGCTGTTTTTT.

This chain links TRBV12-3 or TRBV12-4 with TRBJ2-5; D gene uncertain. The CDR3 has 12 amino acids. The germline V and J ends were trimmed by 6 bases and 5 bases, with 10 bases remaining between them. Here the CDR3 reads CASSSTSETQYF. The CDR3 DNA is TGTGCCAGCAGCTCCACCAGTGAGACCCAGTACTTC.

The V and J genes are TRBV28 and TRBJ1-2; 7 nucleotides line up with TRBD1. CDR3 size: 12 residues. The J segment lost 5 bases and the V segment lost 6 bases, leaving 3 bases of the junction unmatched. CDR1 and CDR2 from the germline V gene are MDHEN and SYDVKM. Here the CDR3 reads CASRAGGYGYTF. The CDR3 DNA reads TGTGCCAGCAGAGCAGGGGGATATGGCTACACCTTC.

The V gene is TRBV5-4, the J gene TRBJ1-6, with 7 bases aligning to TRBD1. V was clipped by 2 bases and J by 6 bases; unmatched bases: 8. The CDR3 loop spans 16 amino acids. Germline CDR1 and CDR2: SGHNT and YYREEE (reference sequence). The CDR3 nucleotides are TGTGCCAGCAGCTTTCCCAGGGGGGCTGGTAATTCACCCCTCCACTTT. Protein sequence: CASSFPRGAGNSPLHF.

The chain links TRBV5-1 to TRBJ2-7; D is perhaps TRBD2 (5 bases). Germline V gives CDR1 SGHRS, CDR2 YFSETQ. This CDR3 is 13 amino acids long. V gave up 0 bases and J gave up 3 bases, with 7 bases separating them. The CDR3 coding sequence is TGCGCCAGCAGCTTGGGGGAGTACTACGAGCAGTACTTC. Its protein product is CASSLGEYYEQYF.

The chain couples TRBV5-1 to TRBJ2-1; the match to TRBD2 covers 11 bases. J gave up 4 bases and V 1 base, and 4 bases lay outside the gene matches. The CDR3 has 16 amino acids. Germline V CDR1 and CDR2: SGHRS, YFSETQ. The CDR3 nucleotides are TGCGCCAGCAGCTTGCTTCCTAGCGGGGGGTACAATGAGCAGTTCTTC. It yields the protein CASSLLPSGGYNEQFF.

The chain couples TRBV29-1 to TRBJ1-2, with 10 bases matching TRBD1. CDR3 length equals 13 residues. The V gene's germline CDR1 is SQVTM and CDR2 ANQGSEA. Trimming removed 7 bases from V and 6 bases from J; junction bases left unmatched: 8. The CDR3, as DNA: TGCAGCGCCTTGGGACAGGGGTCCCATGGCTACACCTTC. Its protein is CSALGQGSHGYTF.